This entry features one TCR beta chain sequence. The V end lost 0 bases, the J end lost 0 bases, and 6 bases lay between the germline ends. Germline V lookup: CDR1 GTSNPN, CDR2 SVGIG (reference sequence). The CDR3 sequence is 15 residues long. Following extraction, RNA underwent reverse transcription to cDNA, which served as the sequencing template. This table comes from immunoSEQ multiplex PCR, and its TCRdb copy is limited to in-frame clones, with some not included. The sample consists of roughly 190,000 clones, roughly three fifths of them appearing once. Treatment: oral pan-JAK inhibitor, 5-10 mg twice daily. This entry belongs to a study of CD8+ T cells in alopecia areata. Study-level information: It was oral tofacitinib, at 5 to 10 mg twice daily, that treated patients received.

The specimen was CD4+ T cells sorted from blood, collected at week 4, from a patient treated with tofacitinib. This chain joins TRBV30 and TRBJ2-6; D remains unclear. This clonotype was sampled from a human donor with alopecia areata. The DNA for the CDR3 is TGTGCCTGGAGTGTACCCACCTCTGGGGCCAACGTCCTGACTTTC. Translation: CAWSVPTSGANVLTF.